This T cell receptor (beta chain) comes out of a study of Ad26.COV2.S vaccination and SARS-CoV-2 variants. Study context: Once or twice, 56 days apart, Ad26.COV2.S was delivered intramuscularly.

A remark on this clone: The target antigen is unknown.

Treatment of the sample: approximately 18 received Ad26.COV2.S at low or high dose, single or two shots; roughly five received placebo; per-sample allocation not given. Day 63 after the first injection of vaccine or placebo was the sampling time. Donation was by an adult aged 18-55 years who was in Boston. The study, taken as a whole, reports: There was reportedly substantial breadth in spike-specific CD8+ and CD4+ T cell responses after vaccination. People given the vaccine had a wider spike-specific TCR breadth than placebo recipients did.

V was shortened by 2 bases and J by 5 bases, with 9 bases between the two germline ends. There are 13 residues in the CDR3. Looked up from germline, CDR1 is MGHRA and CDR2 is YSYEKL. Using immunoSEQ multiplex PCR, the repertoire was profiled, and TCRdb retains in-frame clones only, with some absent. The repertoire holds about 250,000 clones, with roughly 85% as singletons. Material: peripheral blood, obtained in a trial of Ad26.COV2.S vaccine versus placebo. This clonotype was obtained from a person aged 18-60 years who received the Ad26.COV2.S COVID-19 vaccine or a placebo. The V and J genes are TRBV4-1 and TRBJ2-5, with TRBD1 as a possible D gene (5 bases). The CDR3: CASSQKGVETQYF. For the CDR3, the DNA is TGCGCCAGCAGCCAAAAAGGGGTGGAGACCCAGTACTTC.